Each of the 13 T cell receptor beta chains below was sequenced from the same sample in a study of shared clonotypes between healthy human individuals. Repertoires were generated with immunoSEQ multiplex PCR, while TCRdb's copy carries only in-frame clones and drops some. The sample has a few hundred thousand clones; around 87% are singletons. Sequencing was done on a sample of memory CD8+ T cells sorted from blood. The subset here: CD45RO+ cells pooled with CCR7-negative TemRA cells. The receptors derive from a man between 18 and 35 years old in good health.

This clone was observed once. V gene TRBV5-1 combines with J gene TRBJ2-3; 8 bases are shared with TRBD2. The CDR3 is made up of 16 amino acids. Germline assignment: CDR1 SGHRS and CDR2 YFSETQ. J gave up 5 bases and V 2 bases, and 10 bases lay outside the gene matches. CDR3 residues: CASSLFGLAFRDTQYF. CDR3 bases: TGCGCCAGCAGCTTATTTGGACTAGCTTTTAGAGATACGCAGTATTTT.

The table lists this clone with a count of one. The rearrangement joins TRBV5-1 to TRBJ2-6; the D gene is possibly TRBD1 (6 bases). Germline V lookup: CDR1 SGHRS, CDR2 YFSETQ. The CDR3 runs to 18 residues. Trimming cost V 5 bases and J 0 bases, with 18 bases left between them. The CDR3 DNA is TGCGCCAGCAGAAACTTTGGACAGCAGGCCTCTGGGGCCAACGTCCTGACTTTC. This encodes CASRNFGQQASGANVLTF.

This chain connects TRBV5-1 to TRBJ2-7; no definite D call. Germline CDR1 reads SGHRS; CDR2 reads YFSETQ. The CDR3 sequence is 13 residues long. The V end was cut by 4 bases, the J end by 2 bases, with 10 bases between. The CDR3 is CASSQTPTYEQYF. The DNA of the CDR3 is TGCGCCAGCAGCCAAACGCCCACCTACGAGCAGTACTTC.

The chain joins TRBV6-5 to TRBJ1-4; D is unclear. The CDR3 extends over 16 amino acids. Trimming removed 0 bases at V and 5 bases at J, with 13 bases between. CDR1 is MNHEY, CDR2 SVGAGI, per germline. In DNA, the CDR3 is TGTGCCAGCAGTTACTCAGGGCCGATACAAAATGAAAAACTGTTTTTT. It is translated as CASSYSGPIQNEKLFF.

The chain links TRBV6-5 to TRBJ1-3; D is unclear. The CDR3 runs 14 residues. The V gene lost 4 bases and the J gene lost 0 bases, with 7 bases spanning the gap. Germline loops: CDR1 MNHEY, CDR2 SVGAGI. The CDR3 bases are TGTGCCAGCAGTTCTGTGAACTCTGGAAACACCATATATTTT. The encoded protein is CASSSVNSGNTIYF.

The rearrangement uses TRBV6-5 and TRBJ2-3; D ambiguous. V was trimmed by 2 bases and J by 4 bases, leaving 13 bases between them. The CDR3 spans 15 residues. CDR1 is MNHEY and CDR2 is SVGAGI in the germline V gene. The CDR3 loop is CASSYGPPAADTQYF. As DNA, the CDR3 is TGTGCCAGCAGTTACGGGCCCCCTGCGGCAGATACGCAGTATTTT.

The rearrangement links TRBV27 to TRBJ2-7, with 8 bases matching TRBD2. Trimming cost V 7 bases and J 4 bases; bases outside gene matches: 12. The CDR3 totals 15 residues. Germline lookup yields CDR1 MNHEY and CDR2 SMNVEV (reference sequence). CDR3 loop: CASTQHPGTSYEQYF. CDR3 DNA sequence: TGTGCCAGCACCCAACATCCCGGGACTAGTTACGAGCAGTACTTC.

The V gene is TRBV5-1, the J gene TRBJ1-4; a possible D gene is TRBD1 (6 bases). This CDR3 spans 14 amino acids. V was pared by 4 bases and J by 8 bases, with 15 bases between. The germline V gene encodes CDR1 SGHRS and CDR2 YFSETQ. The CDR3: CASSEGTSGEKLFF. In nucleotides, the CDR3 is TGCGCCAGCAGCGAGGGGACATCGGGGGAAAAACTGTTTTTT. The full variable domain, in which reference TRBV5-1 and TRBJ1-4 provide the parts outside the CDR3, is KAGVTQTPRYLIKTRGQQVTLSCSPISGHRSVSWYQQTPGQGLQFLFEYFSETQRNKGNFPGRFSGRQFSNSRSEMNVSTLELGDSALYLCASSEGTSGEKLFFGSGTQLSVL.

The chain combines TRBV7-6 with TRBJ2-7, with a weak D call TRBD1 (5 bases). Trimming took off 5 bases at V and 1 base at J, with 6 bases between the two ends. Germline V gene data show CDR1 as SGHVS and CDR2 as FNYEAQ. CDR3 length: 12 amino acids. CDR3 residues: CASSAGSYEQYF. The DNA of the CDR3 is TGTGCCAGCAGCGCAGGGTCCTACGAGCAGTACTTC.

The chain couples TRBV10-3 to TRBJ2-2; D gene ambiguous. This CDR3 spans 17 amino acids. Germline values: CDR1 ENHRY, CDR2 SYGVKD. Trimming shortened V by 4 bases and J by 0 bases, and 15 bases separated the two germline ends. CDR3 nucleotides: TGTGCCATCAGTGGGGGTCCAGTGAGCGCGAACACCGGGGAGCTGTTTTTT. Translating gives CAISGGPVSANTGELFF.

This clone has a count of ten or more. The V gene is TRBV13, the J gene TRBJ2-2, with a tentative D call TRBD2 (5 bases). CDR3 length: 16 amino acids. V gave up 5 bases and J gave up 6 bases, with 19 bases separating them. Germline V lookup: CDR1 PRHDT, CDR2 FYEKMQ (reference sequence). The CDR3 bases are TGTGCCAGCAGCATCCTCGGAGGCCTTACACCCGGGGAGCTGTTTTTT. It encodes CASSILGGLTPGELFF.

The chain links TRBV19 to TRBJ2-2; 15 bases are a match to TRBD2. From germline, CDR1 is LNHDA and CDR2 SQIVND (reference sequence). The V segment lost 9 bases and the J segment 4 bases; nucleotides outside the gene matches: 12. The CDR3 totals 18 residues. The DNA for the CDR3 is TGTGCCAGCAGTCAGGGGACTAGCGGGAGGACATTCACCGGGGAGCTGTTTTTT. Translation: CASSQGTSGRTFTGELFF.

The CDR3 coding sequence is TGTGCCAGCAGCGTACTTAGCGGGGATATCACAGATACGCAGTATTTT. Translated: CASSVLSGDITDTQYF. The J gene is TRBJ2-3, the V gene TRBV9, with 8 bases matching TRBD2. Trimming at V came to 1 base and at J to 2 bases, leaving 6 bases not matched to a gene. CDR3 length equals 16 residues. CDR1 and CDR2 (germline): SGDLS, YYNGEE.